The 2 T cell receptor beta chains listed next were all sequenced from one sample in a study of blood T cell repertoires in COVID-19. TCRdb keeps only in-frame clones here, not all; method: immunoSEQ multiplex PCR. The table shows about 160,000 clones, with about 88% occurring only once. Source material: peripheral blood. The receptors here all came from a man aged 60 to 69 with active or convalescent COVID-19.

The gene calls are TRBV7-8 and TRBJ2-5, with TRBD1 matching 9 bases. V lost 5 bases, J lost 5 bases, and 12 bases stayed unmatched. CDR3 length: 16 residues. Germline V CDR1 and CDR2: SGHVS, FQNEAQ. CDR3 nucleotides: TGTGCCAGCAGCCGAGGGACAGGGTTGGTTCGGGAGACCCAGTACTTC. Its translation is CASSRGTGLVRETQYF.

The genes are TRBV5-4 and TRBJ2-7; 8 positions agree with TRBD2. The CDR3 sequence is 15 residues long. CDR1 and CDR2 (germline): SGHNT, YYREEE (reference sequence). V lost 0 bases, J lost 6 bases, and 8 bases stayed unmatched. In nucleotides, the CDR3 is TGTGCCAGCAGCTTGGGAGGGGCGGGAGGATCCGAGCAGTACTTC. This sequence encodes CASSLGGAGGSEQYF.